The clone carrying this T cell receptor beta chain was recorded at least ten times. Its matching antigen is unknown. This sample is drawn from a study of T cell repertoires in cytomegalovirus infection. In the study overall: CMV epitopes used comprised recently identified HLA-C-restricted ones and well-studied HLA-B-restricted ones. Both a matching HLA type and CMV infection were indicated by public TCR beta signatures.

V was pared by 2 bases and J by 2 bases, with 13 bases between. This CDR3 has 16 amino acids. CDR1 and CDR2 from the germline V gene are MNHEY and SVGAGI. TCRdb reprocessed the reads via MiXCR and lists one record per CDR3 protein. The sample includes under 350,000 distinct CDR3 sequences, around 20% of them seen just once. The sample here was cultured PBMCs, taken from culture after CMV antigen stimulation. The chain has TRBV6-5 and TRBJ2-1, with D maybe TRBD2 (5 bases). This clonotype originated in a human donor in good health (CMV status not recorded). Some clones in this sample may be carry-over from other donors' samples. Here the CDR3 reads CASSYTERRAYNEQFF. The CDR3 region has the DNA TGTGCCAGCAGTTACACGGAGCGGAGAGCCTACAATGAGCAGTTCTTC.